A single T cell receptor beta chain is shown here with its context. Its antigen is unidentified. Sequencing was performed with immunoSEQ multiplex PCR; in TCRdb, only in-frame clones are kept and a portion is missing. The sample records approximately 15,000 clones, about 84% being singletons. This sample stems from a study of tumor-infiltrating lymphocytes in localized non-small cell lung cancer. Study results and caveats: Each assay used a separate piece of the same tissue.

CDR1 and CDR2 (germline): SGHAT, FQNNGV. With 1 base clipped from V and 3 bases from J, the junction kept 6 bases outside the gene matches. The CDR3 length is 15 residues. Sequencing input: uninvolved lung tissue not adjacent to the tumor. V is TRBV11-2 and J is TRBJ2-7; the match to TRBD2 covers 7 bases. The source of this sequence is a human donor with non-small cell lung cancer. The DNA of the CDR3 is TGTGCCAGCAGCTTAGCAGGACTAGAATTCTACGAGCAGTACTTC. It yields the protein CASSLAGLEFYEQYF. The full variable domain, completed using reference TRBV11-2 and TRBJ2-7, is EAGVAQSPRYKIIEKRQSVAFWCNPISGHATLYWYQQILGQGPKLLIQFQNNGVVDDSQLPKDRFSAERLKGVDSTLKIQPAKLEDSAVYLCASSLAGLEFYEQYFGPGTRLTVT.